Listed here are 8 T cell receptor beta chains from one sample, sequenced in a study of lymphopenia after photon versus proton radiotherapy. Using immunoSEQ multiplex PCR, the repertoire was profiled, and TCRdb retains in-frame clones only, with some absent. The sample comprises 65,000 to 75,000 clones, 87% of which are singletons, and roughly 10% rests with the top ten. Sequencing used peripheral blood, obtained from a patient treated with proton-based radiotherapy. The source is a man older than 75 with esophageal cancer.

The chain couples TRBV6-6 to TRBJ2-5, with no clear D. CDR3 size: 11 residues. The germline gives CDR1 MNHNY, CDR2 SVGAGI (reference sequence). Trimming stripped 1 base from V and 9 bases from J, with 6 bases between. CDR3 nucleotides: TGTGCCAGCAGTTACTTGGAATCCCAGTACTTC. It encodes CASSYLESQYF.

The V and J genes are TRBV19 and TRBJ2-3; TRBD2 matches at 9 bases. The CDR3 has 14 amino acids. V lost 5 bases to trimming and J lost 14 bases; unmatched junction nucleotides: 14. Germline lookup yields CDR1 LNHDA and CDR2 SQIVND (reference sequence). The CDR3 loop reads CASSGGLLRGGLYF. The CDR3 DNA reads as TGTGCCAGTAGTGGAGGGCTTCTGCGGGGGGGCTTGTATTTT.

The gene calls are TRBV19 and TRBJ2-1; TRBD1 might be the D (8 bases). The length of the CDR3 is 15 residues. V was clipped by 4 bases and J by 6 bases, with 16 bases between them. The germline CDR1 and CDR2 sequences are LNHDA and SQIVND (reference sequence). The CDR3 sequence: CASSRGGQEFNEQFF. CDR3 sequence (DNA): TGTGCCAGTAGTAGGGGGGGACAGGAGTTCAATGAGCAGTTCTTC.

This sequence joins TRBV19 and TRBJ1-4; TRBD1 agrees at 8 bases. CDR3 length: 18 amino acids. Germline CDR1 LNHDA, CDR2 SQIVND (reference sequence). The V gene end was trimmed by 7 bases and the J gene end by 0 bases; junction bases not matched to a gene: 13. CDR3 nucleotide sequence: TGTGCCAGTACGCGCGGGGCAGGGGGCGTTCCAACTAATGAAAAACTGTTTTTT. Amino acid sequence: CASTRGAGGVPTNEKLFF.

The chain links TRBV4-3 to TRBJ1-1; D gene ambiguous. Trimming stripped 0 bases from V and 1 base from J, with 6 bases between. CDR3 length: 14 residues. The V gene's germline CDR1 is LGHNA and CDR2 YSLEER. DNA for the CDR3: TGCGCCAGCAGCCAAGATCGACAGAACACTGAAGCTTTCTTT. Its translation: CASSQDRQNTEAFF.

The rearrangement joins TRBV2 to TRBJ2-2; D call uncertain. This CDR3 has 14 amino acids. The germline V gene encodes CDR1 SNHLY and CDR2 FYNNEI. The ends were cut back, 5 bases at V and 0 bases at J, with 7 bases in the middle. As DNA, the CDR3 is TGTGCCAGCAGTAGTCTTCCGAACACCGGGGAGCTGTTTTTT. This translates into CASSSLPNTGELFF.

The chain is built from TRBV25-1 and TRBJ2-7, with 8 bases that match TRBD1. Germline V CDR1 and CDR2: MGHDK, SYGVNS. The ends lost 5 bases at V and 4 bases at J; junction bases unmatched: 10. The CDR3 contains 15 residues. Written as DNA, the CDR3 is TGTGCCAGCAGTACCCCCGGGACAGGTGCGTACGAGCAGTACTTC. As protein: CASSTPGTGAYEQYF.

The J gene is TRBJ2-5, the V gene TRBV27; D possibly corresponds to TRBD1 (5 bases). The V gene's germline CDR1 is MNHEY and CDR2 SMNVEV (reference sequence). The length of the CDR3 is 16 residues. Trimming took 0 bases from V and 4 from J, leaving 15 bases between them. The CDR3 DNA is TGTGCCAGCAGTTTATCTTGGACATTGTCGCGAGAGACCCAGTACTTC. This gives the protein CASSLSWTLSRETQYF.